The entry below describes one TCR beta chain. The antigen is not known. Via MiXCR, TCRdb re-called the 5' RACE reads, giving one row per CDR3 protein. The sample includes 500,000 to 550,000 distinct CDR3 sequences, roughly 21% of them seen just once. Germline V gene data show CDR1 as SNHLY and CDR2 as FYNNEI. This CDR3 comprises 13 residues. Trimming pared 8 bases from V and 0 bases from J, leaving 11 bases between. The sample comes from a study of identical twins. Whole-study results and caveats: With abundant cord blood beta clonotypes, insertions were fewer; memory repertoires showed no such pattern. Weaker excess sharing between twins was seen in beta out-of-frame sequences.

Another study also made use of these data, one on T cells expressing NK-cell markers. From that report: In five or six donors, dominant NKG2C+ clonotypes were roughly 1.0-7.0% of CD8+ T cells.

This clonotype was sampled from a woman aged 18-29 years in good health. Sequencing was performed on CD4+ T cells sorted from blood. V usage is TRBV2 and J usage is TRBJ2-7, with no clear D. The DNA of the CDR3 is TGTGCCAGCGAGAACCCAAGCTCCTACGAGCAGTACTTC. It translates to CASENPSSYEQYF.